This entry is about one T cell receptor (beta chain). Its antigen is unidentified. Though nominally healthy at sampling, donors likely had unrecorded immune exposures. The ends lost 2 bases at V and 2 bases at J; junction bases unmatched: 2. The CDR3 runs 17 residues. The germline V gene has CDR1 SGHVS and CDR2 FNYEAQ. This specimen comes from a study of cytomegalovirus exposure and HLA in healthy donors. Study-wide points: Being indistinguishable, some V segments were excluded, TRBV6-2 and TRBV6-3 among them. Some 150 TCR beta chains were listed as cytomegalovirus-associated. The productive fraction for most TCR beta V segments was about 87% or about 30% in an earlier analysis.

Researchers ran the PCR with 60 Vbeta and 13 Jbeta primers. Using immunoSEQ multiplex PCR, the repertoire was profiled, and TCRdb retains in-frame clones only, with some absent. This sample's table reports about 43,000 clones. The chain uses TRBV7-6 and TRBJ2-2, with TRBD2 identical over 13 bases. The TCR originated in a woman aged 30 to 39 in good health and CMV-seronegative. The sequenced sample was PBMCs. CDR3 bases: TGTGCCAGCAGCTTAACTAGCGGGAGGGCTAACACCGGGGAGCTGTTTTTT. Protein product: CASSLTSGRANTGELFF.